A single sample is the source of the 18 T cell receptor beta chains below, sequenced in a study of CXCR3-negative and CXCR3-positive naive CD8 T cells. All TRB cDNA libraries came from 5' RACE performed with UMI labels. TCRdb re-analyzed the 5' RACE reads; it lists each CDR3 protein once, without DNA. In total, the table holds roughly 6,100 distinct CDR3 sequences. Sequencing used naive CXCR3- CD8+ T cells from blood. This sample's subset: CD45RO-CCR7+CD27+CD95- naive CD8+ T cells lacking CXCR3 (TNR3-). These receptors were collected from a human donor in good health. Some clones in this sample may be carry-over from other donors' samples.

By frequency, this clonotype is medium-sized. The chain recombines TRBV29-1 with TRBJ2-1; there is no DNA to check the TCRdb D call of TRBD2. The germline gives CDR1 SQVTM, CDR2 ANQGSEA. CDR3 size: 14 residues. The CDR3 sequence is CSVELAGRGNEQFF.

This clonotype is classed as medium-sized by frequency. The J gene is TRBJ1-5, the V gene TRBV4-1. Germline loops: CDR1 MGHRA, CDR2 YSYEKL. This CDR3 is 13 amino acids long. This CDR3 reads CASSPQENQPQHF.

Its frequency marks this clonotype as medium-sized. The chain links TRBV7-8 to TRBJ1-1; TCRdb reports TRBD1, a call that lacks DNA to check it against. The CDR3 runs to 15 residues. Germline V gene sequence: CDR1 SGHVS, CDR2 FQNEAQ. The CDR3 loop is CASSPPLRLNTEAFF.

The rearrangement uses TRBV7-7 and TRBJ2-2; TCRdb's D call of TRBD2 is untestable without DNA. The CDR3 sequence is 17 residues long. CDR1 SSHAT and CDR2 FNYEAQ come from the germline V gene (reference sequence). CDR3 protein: CASSLVLAGDEAGELFF.

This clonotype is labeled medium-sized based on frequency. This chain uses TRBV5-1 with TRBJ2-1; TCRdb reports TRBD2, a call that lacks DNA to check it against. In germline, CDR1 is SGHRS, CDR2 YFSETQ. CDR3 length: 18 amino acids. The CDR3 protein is CASSWGPGRSSRGHEQFF.

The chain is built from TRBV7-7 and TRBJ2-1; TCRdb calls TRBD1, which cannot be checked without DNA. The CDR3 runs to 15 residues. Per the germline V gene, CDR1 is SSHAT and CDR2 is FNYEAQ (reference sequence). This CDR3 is CASSLGDSSYNEQFF.

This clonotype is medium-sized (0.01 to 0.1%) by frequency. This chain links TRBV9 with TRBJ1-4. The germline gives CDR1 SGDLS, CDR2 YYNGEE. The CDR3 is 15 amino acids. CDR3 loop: CASSGNTEDSEKLFF.

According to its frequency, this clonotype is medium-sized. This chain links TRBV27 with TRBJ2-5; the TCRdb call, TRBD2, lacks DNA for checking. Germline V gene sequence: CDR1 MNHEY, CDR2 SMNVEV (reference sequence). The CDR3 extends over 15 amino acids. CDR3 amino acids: CASSLSGGPQETQYF.

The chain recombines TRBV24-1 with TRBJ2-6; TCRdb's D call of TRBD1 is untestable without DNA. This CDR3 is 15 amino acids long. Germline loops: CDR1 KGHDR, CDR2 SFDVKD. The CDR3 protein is CAAGDTRSGANVLTF.

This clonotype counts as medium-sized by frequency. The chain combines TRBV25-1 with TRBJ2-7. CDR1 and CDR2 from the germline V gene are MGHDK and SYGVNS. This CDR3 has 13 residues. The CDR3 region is CASSAHLIHEQYF.

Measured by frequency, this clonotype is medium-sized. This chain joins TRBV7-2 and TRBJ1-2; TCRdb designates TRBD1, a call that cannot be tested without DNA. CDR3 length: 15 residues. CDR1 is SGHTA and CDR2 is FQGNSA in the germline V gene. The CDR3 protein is CASSLGGTGNYGYTF.

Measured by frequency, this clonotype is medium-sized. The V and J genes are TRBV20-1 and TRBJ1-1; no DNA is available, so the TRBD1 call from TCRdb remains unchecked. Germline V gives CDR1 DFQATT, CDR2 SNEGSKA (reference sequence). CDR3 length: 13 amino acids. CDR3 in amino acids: CSARPWGNTEAFF.

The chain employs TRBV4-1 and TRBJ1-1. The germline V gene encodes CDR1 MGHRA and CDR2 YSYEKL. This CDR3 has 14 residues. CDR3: CASSSSPMNTEAFF.

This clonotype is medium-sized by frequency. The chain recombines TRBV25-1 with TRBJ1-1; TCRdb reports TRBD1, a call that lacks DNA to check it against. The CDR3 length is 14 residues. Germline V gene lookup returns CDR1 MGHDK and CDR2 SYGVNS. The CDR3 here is CASSAGAMNTEAFF.

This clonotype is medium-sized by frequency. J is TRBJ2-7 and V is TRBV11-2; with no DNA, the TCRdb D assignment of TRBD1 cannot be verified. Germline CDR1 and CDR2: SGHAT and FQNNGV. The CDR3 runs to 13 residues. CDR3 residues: CASSLTGDYEQYF.

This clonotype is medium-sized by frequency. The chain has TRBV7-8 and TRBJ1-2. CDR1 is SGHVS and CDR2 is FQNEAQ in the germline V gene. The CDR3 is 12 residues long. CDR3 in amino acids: CASSLAGSGYTF.

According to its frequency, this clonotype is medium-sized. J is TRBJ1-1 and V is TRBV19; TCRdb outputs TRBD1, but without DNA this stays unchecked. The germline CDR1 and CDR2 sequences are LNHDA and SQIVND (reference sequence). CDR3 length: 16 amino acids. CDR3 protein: CASSPRVVQVATEAFF.

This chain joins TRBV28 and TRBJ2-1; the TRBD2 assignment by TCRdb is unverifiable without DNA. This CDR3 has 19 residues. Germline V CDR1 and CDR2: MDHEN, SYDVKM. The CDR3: CASSSTRSLAGIGYNEQFF.